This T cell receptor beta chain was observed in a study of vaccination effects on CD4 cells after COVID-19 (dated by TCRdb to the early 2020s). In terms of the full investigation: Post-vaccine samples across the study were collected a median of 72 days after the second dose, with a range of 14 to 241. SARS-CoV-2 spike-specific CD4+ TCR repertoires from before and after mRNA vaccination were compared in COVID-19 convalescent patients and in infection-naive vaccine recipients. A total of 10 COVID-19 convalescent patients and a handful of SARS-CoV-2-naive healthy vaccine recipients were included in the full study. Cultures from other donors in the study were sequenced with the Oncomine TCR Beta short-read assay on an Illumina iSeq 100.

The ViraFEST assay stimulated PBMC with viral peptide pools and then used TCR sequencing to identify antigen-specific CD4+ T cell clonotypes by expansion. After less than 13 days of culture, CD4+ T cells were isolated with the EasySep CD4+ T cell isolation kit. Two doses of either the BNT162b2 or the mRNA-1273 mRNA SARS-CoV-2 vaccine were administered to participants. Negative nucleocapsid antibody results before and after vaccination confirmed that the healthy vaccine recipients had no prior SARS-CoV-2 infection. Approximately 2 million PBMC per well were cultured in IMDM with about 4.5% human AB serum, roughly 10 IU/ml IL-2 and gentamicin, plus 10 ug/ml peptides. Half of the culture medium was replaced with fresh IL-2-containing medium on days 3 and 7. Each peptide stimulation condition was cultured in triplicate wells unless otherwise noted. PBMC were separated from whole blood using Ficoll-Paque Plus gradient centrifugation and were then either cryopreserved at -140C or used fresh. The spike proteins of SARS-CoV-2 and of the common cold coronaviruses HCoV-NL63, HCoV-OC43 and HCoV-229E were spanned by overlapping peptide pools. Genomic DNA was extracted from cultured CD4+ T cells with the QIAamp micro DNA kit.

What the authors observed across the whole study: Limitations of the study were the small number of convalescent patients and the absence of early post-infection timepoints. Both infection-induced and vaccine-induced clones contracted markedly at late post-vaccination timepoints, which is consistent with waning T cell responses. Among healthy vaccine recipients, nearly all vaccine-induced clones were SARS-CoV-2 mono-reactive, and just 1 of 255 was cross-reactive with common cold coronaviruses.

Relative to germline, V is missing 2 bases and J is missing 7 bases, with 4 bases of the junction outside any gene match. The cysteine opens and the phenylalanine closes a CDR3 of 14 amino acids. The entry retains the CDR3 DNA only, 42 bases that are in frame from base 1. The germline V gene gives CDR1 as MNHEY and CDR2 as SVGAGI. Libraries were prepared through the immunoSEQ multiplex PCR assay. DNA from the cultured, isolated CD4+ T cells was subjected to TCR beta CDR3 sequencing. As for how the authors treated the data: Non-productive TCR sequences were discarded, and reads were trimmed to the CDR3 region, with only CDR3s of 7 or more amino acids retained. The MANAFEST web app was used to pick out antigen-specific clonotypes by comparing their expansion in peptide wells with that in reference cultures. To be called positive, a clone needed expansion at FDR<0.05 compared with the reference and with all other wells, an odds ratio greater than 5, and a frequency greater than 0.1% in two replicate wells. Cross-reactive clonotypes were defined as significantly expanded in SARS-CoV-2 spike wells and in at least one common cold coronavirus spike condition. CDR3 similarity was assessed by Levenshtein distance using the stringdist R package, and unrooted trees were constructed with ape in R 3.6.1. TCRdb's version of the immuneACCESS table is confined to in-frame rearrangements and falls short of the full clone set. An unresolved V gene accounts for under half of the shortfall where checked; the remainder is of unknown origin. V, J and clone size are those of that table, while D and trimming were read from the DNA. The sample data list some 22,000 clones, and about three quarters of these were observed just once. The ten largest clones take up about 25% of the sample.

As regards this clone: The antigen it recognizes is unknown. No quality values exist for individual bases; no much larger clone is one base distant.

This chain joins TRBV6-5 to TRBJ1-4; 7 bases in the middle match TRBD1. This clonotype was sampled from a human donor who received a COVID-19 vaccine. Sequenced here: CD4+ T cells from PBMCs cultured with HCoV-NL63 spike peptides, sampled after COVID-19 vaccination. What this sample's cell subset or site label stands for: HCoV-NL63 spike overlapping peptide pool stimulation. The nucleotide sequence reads TGTGCCAGCAGTTACGGGCAGGGGGGTGAAAAACTGTTTTTT. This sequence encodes CASSYGQGGEKLFF.